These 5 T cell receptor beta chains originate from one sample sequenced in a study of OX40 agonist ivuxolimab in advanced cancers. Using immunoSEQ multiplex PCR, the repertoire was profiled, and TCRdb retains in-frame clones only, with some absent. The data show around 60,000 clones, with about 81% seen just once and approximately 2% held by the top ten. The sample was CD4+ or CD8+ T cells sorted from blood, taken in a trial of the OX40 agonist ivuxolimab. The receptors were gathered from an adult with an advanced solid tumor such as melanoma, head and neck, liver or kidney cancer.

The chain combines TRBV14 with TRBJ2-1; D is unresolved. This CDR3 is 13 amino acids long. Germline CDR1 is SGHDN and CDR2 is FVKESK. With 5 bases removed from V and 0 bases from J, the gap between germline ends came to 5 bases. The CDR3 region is CASSWGSYNEQFF. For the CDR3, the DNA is TGTGCCAGCAGCTGGGGCTCCTACAATGAGCAGTTCTTC.

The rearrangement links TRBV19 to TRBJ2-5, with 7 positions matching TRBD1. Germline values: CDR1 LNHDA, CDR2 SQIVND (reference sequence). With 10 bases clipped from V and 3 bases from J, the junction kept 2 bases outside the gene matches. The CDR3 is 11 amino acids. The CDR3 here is CAIGTEETQYF. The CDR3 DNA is TGTGCCATCGGGACAGAAGAGACCCAGTACTTC.

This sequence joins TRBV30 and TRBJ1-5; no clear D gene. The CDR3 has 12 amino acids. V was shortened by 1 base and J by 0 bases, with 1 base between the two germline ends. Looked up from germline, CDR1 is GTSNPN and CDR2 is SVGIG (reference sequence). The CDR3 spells CAWSGSNQPQHF. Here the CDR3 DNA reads TGTGCCTGGAGTGGTAGCAATCAGCCCCAGCATTTT. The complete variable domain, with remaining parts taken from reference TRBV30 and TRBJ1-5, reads SQTIHQWPATLVQPVGSPLSLECTVEGTSNPNLYWYRQAAGRGLQLLFYSVGIGQISSEVPQNLSASRPQDRQFILSSKKLLLSDSGFYLCAWSGSNQPQHFGDGTRLSIL.

The CDR3 loop is CASSLLTDTEAFF. CDR3 nucleotides: TGTGCCAGCAGCCTGCTGACGGACACTGAAGCTTTCTTT. The J gene is TRBJ1-1, the V gene TRBV11-3; the D is unclear. The V gene's germline CDR1 is SGHNT and CDR2 YENEEA. V gave up 5 bases and J gave up 3 bases, with 10 bases separating them. The CDR3 is 13 amino acids.

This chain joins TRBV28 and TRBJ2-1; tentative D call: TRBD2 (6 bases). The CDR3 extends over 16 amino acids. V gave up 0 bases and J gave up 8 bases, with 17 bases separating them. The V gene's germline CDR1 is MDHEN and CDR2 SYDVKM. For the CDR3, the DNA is TGTGCCAGCAGTTTATGGGGCGGGGACTCGACTCATGAGCAGTTCTTC. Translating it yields CASSLWGGDSTHEQFF.